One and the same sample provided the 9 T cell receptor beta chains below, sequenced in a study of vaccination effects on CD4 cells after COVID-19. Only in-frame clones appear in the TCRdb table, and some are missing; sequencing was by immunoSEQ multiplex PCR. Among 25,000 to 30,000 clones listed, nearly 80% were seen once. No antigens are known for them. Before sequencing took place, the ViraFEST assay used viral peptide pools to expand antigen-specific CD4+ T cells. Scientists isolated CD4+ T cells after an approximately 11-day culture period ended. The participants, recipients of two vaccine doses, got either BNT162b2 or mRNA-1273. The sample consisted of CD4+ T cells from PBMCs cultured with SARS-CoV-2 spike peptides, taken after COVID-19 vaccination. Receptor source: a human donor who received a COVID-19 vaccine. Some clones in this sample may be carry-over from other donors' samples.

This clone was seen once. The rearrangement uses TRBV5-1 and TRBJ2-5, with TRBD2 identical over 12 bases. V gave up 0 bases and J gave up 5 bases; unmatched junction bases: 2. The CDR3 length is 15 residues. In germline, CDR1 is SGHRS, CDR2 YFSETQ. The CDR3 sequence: CASSLGLAGDETQYF. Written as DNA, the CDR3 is TGCGCCAGCAGCTTGGGACTAGCGGGGGATGAGACCCAGTACTTC.

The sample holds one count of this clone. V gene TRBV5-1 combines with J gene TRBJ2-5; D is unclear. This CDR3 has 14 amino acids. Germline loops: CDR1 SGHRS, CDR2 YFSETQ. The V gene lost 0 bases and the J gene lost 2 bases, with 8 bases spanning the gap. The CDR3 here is CASSLGTVQETQYF. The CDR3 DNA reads TGCGCCAGCAGCTTGGGAACAGTACAAGAGACCCAGTACTTC.

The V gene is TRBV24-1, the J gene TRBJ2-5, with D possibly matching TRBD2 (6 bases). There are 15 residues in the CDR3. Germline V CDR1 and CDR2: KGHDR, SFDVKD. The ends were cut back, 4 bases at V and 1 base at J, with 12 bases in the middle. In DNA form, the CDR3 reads TGTGCCACCAGTGACCGCGGGACGGCCCAAGAGACCCAGTACTTC. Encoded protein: CATSDRGTAQETQYF.

The CDR3 is CASSYSRAMNTEAFF. CDR3 nucleotides: TGTGCCAGCAGTTACTCCCGGGCTATGAACACTGAAGCTTTCTTT. The chain links TRBV6-5 to TRBJ1-1; D gene uncertain. Trimming removed 0 bases at V and 0 bases at J, with 8 bases between. This CDR3 comprises 15 residues. Germline CDR1 and CDR2: MNHEY and SVGAGI.

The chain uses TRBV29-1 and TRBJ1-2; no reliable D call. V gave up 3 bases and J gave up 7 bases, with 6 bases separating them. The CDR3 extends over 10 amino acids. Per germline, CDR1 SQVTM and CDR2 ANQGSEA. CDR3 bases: TGCAGCGTTGATTATCCTGGCTACACCTTC. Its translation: CSVDYPGYTF. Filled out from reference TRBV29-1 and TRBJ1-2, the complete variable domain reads SAVISQKPSRDICQRGTSLTIQCQVDSQVTMMFWYRQQPGQSLTLIATANQGSEATYESGFVIDKFPISRPNLTFSTLTVSNMSPEDSSIYLCSVDYPGYTFGSGTRLTVV.

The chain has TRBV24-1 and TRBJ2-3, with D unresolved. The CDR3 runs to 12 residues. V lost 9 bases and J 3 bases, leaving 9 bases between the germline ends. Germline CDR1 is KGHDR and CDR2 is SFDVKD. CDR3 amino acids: CATAQRTDTQYF. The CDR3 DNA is TGTGCCACCGCCCAGCGTACAGATACGCAGTATTTT.

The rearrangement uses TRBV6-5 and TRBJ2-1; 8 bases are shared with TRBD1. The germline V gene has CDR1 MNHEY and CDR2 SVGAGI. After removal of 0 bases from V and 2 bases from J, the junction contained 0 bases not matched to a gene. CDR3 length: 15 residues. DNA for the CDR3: TGTGCCAGCAGTTACTCGACAGGGGCCTACAATGAGCAGTTCTTC. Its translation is CASSYSTGAYNEQFF.

CDR3: CASSPRTGRETQYF. The CDR3, as DNA: TGTGCCAGCAGCCCCCGGACAGGTCGGGAGACCCAGTACTTC. The V call is TRBV7-2, the J call TRBJ2-5; 7 bases map to TRBD1. After removal of 5 bases from V and 5 bases from J, the junction contained 8 bases not matched to a gene. Germline CDR1 SGHTA, CDR2 FQGNSA. The CDR3 length is 14 residues.

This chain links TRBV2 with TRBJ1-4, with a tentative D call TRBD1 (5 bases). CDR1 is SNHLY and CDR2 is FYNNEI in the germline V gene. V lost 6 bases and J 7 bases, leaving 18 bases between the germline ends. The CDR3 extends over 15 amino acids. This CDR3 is CASSPDFLGTEKLFF. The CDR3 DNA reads TGTGCCAGCAGCCCAGACTTCCTCGGGACTGAAAAACTGTTTTTT.